This TCR beta chain emerged from a study of blood T cells in healthy people across ages. Whole-study findings and limits: The lack of PBMC sorting stopped any conclusive naive versus antigen-experienced comparison.

The CDR3 covers 14 residues. Germline V CDR1 and CDR2: KGHDR, SFDVKD. Losses at the gene ends were 9 bases for V and 3 bases for J; bases not matched to a gene: 9. For this clonotype: Antigen: not known.

Next came a second PCR, run for about 6 to 11 cycles, which used a sample-barcoded 5' primer along with a J-beta primer mix. TCRdb analysed the 5' RACE reads with MiXCR anew, one entry per CDR3 protein. Of some 730,000 distinct CDR3 sequences in the sample, about a fifth are singletons; the top ten hold roughly a fifth. The sequence derives from a man between 65 and 79 years old in good health. This chain connects TRBV24-1 to TRBJ2-7; 8 bases map to TRBD1. Specimen: blood. CDR3 in DNA: TGTGCCACCGAACCGGGACAGGACCTCTACGAGCAGTACTTC. This codes for CATEPGQDLYEQYF.